Sequencing of this TCR beta chain was carried out in a study of beta chain features in type 1 diabetes (dated by TCRdb to 2017 to 2018). Concerning the study at large: No differences in mean age, gender distribution, total cell number or subset yield were found between patients and healthy donors. A total of around 100 million sorted cells were examined across all samples, and RNA yield correlated strongly with the number of cells per subset. The study compared TCRB repertoires of sorted circulating CD4+ T cell subsets between recently diagnosed type 1 diabetes patients and matched healthy donors. Regulatory and stem cell-like memory subsets were obtained from only 8 patients and about eight healthy donors, while naive and central memory subsets were obtained from all 30 or so donors.

Each donor gave one peripheral blood draw, averaging approximately 110 mL, which was collected into heparinised tubes. Naive, central memory, regulatory and stem cell-like memory CD4+ T cells were sorted on a BD FACSAria II using a panel including CD45RO, CCR7, CD25, CD127, CD95 and CD27. Purity was above 95% for every sorted population. Right away, PBMCs were isolated by Lymphoprep density gradient centrifugation and were stained directly, with no culture step. So that batch effects would be minimized, each experiment stained and sorted samples in pairs, pairing one healthy donor with one patient. All of the isolated RNA was reverse transcribed with the High Capacity cDNA Reverse Transcription Kit, so expressed TCRB transcripts were sequenced. Naive, central memory and regulatory T cell samples underwent deep immunoSEQ sequencing, averaging approximately 3.3 million total reads per sample. Sorted cells were lysed in RLT buffer and RNA was extracted with DNase-treated RNeasy Micro or Mini kits, depending on cell number. To prevent cross-contamination, every cell subset was processed on its own, while patient and healthy donor samples were processed together. The immunoSEQ multiplex PCR was used to amplify TCRB sequences from cDNA, yielding 87-bp fragments that span the CDR3 region. Sequencing of the amplicons was done on the Illumina HiSeq platform. Per the source publication's procedure: Synthetic template baselines were used to correct PCR bias computationally, reads within Hamming distance 2 were collapsed, and singletons that could not be merged were discarded. Reads were aligned to IMGT to assign V, D and J genes, CDR3 length, and insertions or deletions at six rearrangement sites. Clonotype counts were normalized to sorted cell number within each subset before computing true diversity and Gini coefficients with the tcR R package. Repertoire sharing was quantified using the overlap coefficient calculated on TCRB nucleotide sequences. TCRdb re-hosts the immuneACCESS table, in-frame sequences only. Its copies lack some clones; in the studies checked, an unresolved V gene accounts for under half of them, and the cause for the rest is not known. V and J calls and clone size are as listed in that table; D and trimming were resolved from the DNA. Present in this sample are roughly 180,000 clones, 7.8% of which were seen just once. The ten largest clones add up to 0.94% of the sample.

Concerning this clone: The antigen it binds to is not known. No much larger clone is present one base from it, and per-base qualities are unavailable.

What the study reported, not specific to this receptor: Type 1 diabetes patients showed a moderate but significant shortening of TCRB CDR3 length in all four CD4+ subsets. Because cDNA was sequenced instead of genomic DNA, activated cells with high expression could be over-represented, although the groups did not differ in activation or CD3 levels. Naive, central memory and regulatory TCRB repertoires appeared more similar among patients than among healthy donors. Patients with type 1 diabetes made fewer insertions and deleted more nucleotides at VDJ recombination sites, implying thymic rearrangement abnormalities. Shorter templates might have been favored by PCR, but patient and control samples were amplified and corrected together, so both groups would have been affected equally by any skew. Only small numbers of individuals were included in the HLA sub-analyses, which left unresolved whether HLA type had any influence on TCRB rearrangement.

Trimming removed 1 base from V and 3 bases from J; the gene matches leave 4 bases unexplained. CDR1 is given as MGHRA and CDR2 as YSYEKL, both from the germline V gene. Spanning cysteine to phenylalanine, the CDR3 consists of 16 amino acids. Only the CDR3 DNA is retained, 48 bases long and in frame from the first base. The receptor comes from a woman between 40 and 55 years old with type 1 diabetes. Sequencing input: central memory CD4+ T cells from blood. Here the chain combines TRBV4-1 and TRBJ2-2, with 8 middle bases fitting TRBD2. The CDR3 here reads CASSQVLAGYTGELFF. The nucleotides read TGCGCCAGCAGCCAAGTTCTAGCGGGTTACACCGGGGAGCTGTTTTTT.